This TCR beta chain emerged from a study of cytomegalovirus exposure and HLA in healthy donors. This clone turned up a few times. PCR was performed using 60 Vbeta and 13 Jbeta primers. TCRdb's table, derived via immunoSEQ multiplex PCR, lists solely in-frame clones and lacks some. The table lists some 70,000 clones, approximately 78% of them singletons. Looked up from germline, CDR1 is SGHTA and CDR2 is FQGTGA. The CDR3 runs 15 residues. Trimming cost V 5 bases and J 2 bases, with 13 bases left between them. The sequence was collected from a human donor in good health. The sample taken for sequencing was PBMCs. V gene TRBV7-3 combines with J gene TRBJ2-1; no firm D call. In DNA, the CDR3 is TGTGCCAGCAGCCCCGACCTAGGTCCCTACAATGAGCAGTTCTTC. Residues: CASSPDLGPYNEQFF. The variable domain in full, with the rest retrieved from reference TRBV7-3 and TRBJ2-1, is GAGVSQTPSNKVTEKGKYVELRCDPISGHTALYWYRQSLGQGPEFLIYFQGTGAADDSGLPNDRFFAVRPEGSVSTLKIQRTERGDSAVYLCASSPDLGPYNEQFFGPGTRLTVL.